These 15 T cell receptor beta chains were all obtained from the same sample, sequenced in a study of shared clonotypes between healthy human individuals. Sequencing was performed with immunoSEQ multiplex PCR; in TCRdb, only in-frame clones are kept and a portion is missing. The sample consists of 2 million to 2.5 million clones, more than 90% of them appearing once. The sample comprised naive CD4+ T cells sorted from blood. Subset meaning: CD45RA+ positively selected. The source is a man aged 18 to 29 in good health.

This clone occurred a few times. DNA of the CDR3: TGTGCCTGGAGGGGGGACGGAACTACCGGGGAGCTGTTTTTT. Its protein product is CAWRGDGTTGELFF. The chain recombines TRBV30 with TRBJ2-2; D possibly matches TRBD1 or TRBD2 (5 bases each). The germline CDR1 and CDR2 sequences are GTSNPN and SVGIG (reference sequence). CDR3 size: 14 residues. The V end was cut by 3 bases, the J end by 5 bases, with 13 bases between. The whole variable domain, filled in from reference TRBV30 and TRBJ2-2, reads SQTIHQWPATLVQPVGSPLSLECTVEGTSNPNLYWYRQAAGRGLQLLFYSVGIGQISSEVPQNLSASRPQDRQFILSSKKLLLSDSGFYLCAWRGDGTTGELFFGEGSRLTVL.

The rearrangement uses TRBV2 and TRBJ1-1; unclear D gene. Trimming pared 6 bases from V and 11 bases from J, leaving 16 bases between. The CDR3 is 12 amino acids. CDR1 and CDR2 from the germline V gene are SNHLY and FYNNEI. The chain's CDR3 is CASRENGVEAFF. The CDR3, as DNA: TGTGCCAGCAGAGAGAATGGGGTGGAGGCTTTCTTT.

The gene calls are TRBV19 and TRBJ1-1, with D possibly matching TRBD1 (5 bases). This CDR3 region has 13 residues. From germline, CDR1 is LNHDA and CDR2 SQIVND (reference sequence). V was trimmed by 6 bases and J by 1 base, leaving 9 bases between them. In DNA, the CDR3 is TGTGCCAGTAGCGGGGCCAAGAACACTGAAGCTTTCTTT. Translated, it gives CASSGAKNTEAFF.

The chain has TRBV4-1 and TRBJ2-5; D not certain. The V end was cut by 4 bases, the J end by 2 bases, with 17 bases between. The CDR3 consists of 16 residues. The germline V gene encodes CDR1 MGHRA and CDR2 YSYEKL. CDR3 coding DNA: TGCGCCAGCAGCCCTTATGATCCGACCAAACAAGAGACCCAGTACTTC. It codes for CASSPYDPTKQETQYF.

The gene calls are TRBV25-1 and TRBJ1-5; the D gene is possibly TRBD1 (6 bases). Germline-derived CDR1 and CDR2 are MGHDK and SYGVNS. The length of the CDR3 is 15 residues. The germline V and J ends were trimmed by 5 bases and 6 bases, with 17 bases remaining between them. CDR3 sequence reads: CASSPAGVTIQPQHF. The CDR3 region has the DNA TGTGCCAGCAGTCCAGCAGGGGTAACTATTCAGCCCCAGCATTTT.

Details on this clone: The same CDR3 also results from other DNA sequences found in this sample. The rearrangement uses TRBV29-1 and TRBJ2-3; D ambiguous. CDR1 is SQVTM and CDR2 is ANQGSEA in the germline V gene. V was shortened by 5 bases and J by 2 bases, with 11 bases between the two germline ends. The CDR3 covers 13 residues. The CDR3 sequence is CSVQRPLTDTQYF. In nucleotides, the CDR3 is TGCAGCGTTCAGCGACCCCTCACAGATACGCAGTATTTT.

The chain recombines TRBV28 with TRBJ2-7; TRBD2 might be the D (6 bases). The CDR3 contains 17 residues. CDR1 MDHEN and CDR2 SYDVKM come from the germline V gene. V was cut by 2 bases and J by 2 bases, with 19 bases left in between. The CDR3 DNA sequence: TGTGCCAGCAGTTTACCCTGGACCGGGACGGGAGCCTACGAGCAGTACTTC. Translating it yields CASSLPWTGTGAYEQYF.

The chain combines TRBV7-2 with TRBJ2-2; 11 bases are shared with TRBD2. After removal of 5 bases from V and 4 bases from J, the junction contained 6 bases not matched to a gene. CDR1 and CDR2 (germline): SGHTA, FQGNSA. The CDR3 loop spans 16 amino acids. The CDR3 protein is CASSKTSGKSTGELFF. The CDR3 DNA reads TGTGCCAGCAGCAAGACTAGCGGGAAAAGCACCGGGGAGCTGTTTTTT.

This chain connects TRBV19 to TRBJ1-2; D may be TRBD1 (6 bases). Germline assignment: CDR1 LNHDA and CDR2 SQIVND (reference sequence). Trimming removed 5 bases from V and 7 bases from J, with 11 bases in between. The CDR3 is 12 residues long. CDR3 in DNA: TGTGCCAGTAGTTCGGACAGACGTGGCTACACCTTC. Amino acid sequence: CASSSDRRGYTF.

This chain connects TRBV4-1 to TRBJ1-6, with D unclear. V was pared by 0 bases and J by 7 bases, with 10 bases between. The CDR3 length is 15 residues. Germline-derived CDR1 and CDR2 are MGHRA and YSYEKL. The CDR3 coding sequence is TGCGCCAGCAGCCAAGAAGAGGGCGTAAATTCACCCCTCCACTTT. Translation gives CASSQEEGVNSPLHF.

This chain uses TRBV7-9 with TRBJ1-4; no clear D gene. V was shortened by 3 bases and J by 4 bases, with 9 bases between the two germline ends. The CDR3 has 14 amino acids. CDR1 and CDR2 (germline): SEHNR, FQNEAQ (reference sequence). The CDR3, as DNA: TGTGCCAGCAGCTTGAACGCTATTAATGAAAAACTGTTTTTT. Translated: CASSLNAINEKLFF.

This sequence joins TRBV30 and TRBJ1-6; D remains unclear. V lost 4 bases and J 15 bases, leaving 13 bases between the germline ends. CDR1 and CDR2 from the germline V gene are GTSNPN and SVGIG (reference sequence). This CDR3 has 11 residues. CDR3 sequence (DNA): TGTGCCTGGACCTCAGAGAGCCGCCTCCACTTT. The encoded protein is CAWTSESRLHF.

V gene TRBV29-1 combines with J gene TRBJ1-1; no firm D call. Trimming removed 0 bases at V and 1 base at J, with 21 bases between. The CDR3 extends over 18 amino acids. Germline-derived CDR1 and CDR2 are SQVTM and ANQGSEA. CDR3 sequence reads: CSVEDFSTEWRQNTEAFF. In DNA, the CDR3 is TGCAGCGTTGAAGATTTCTCTACCGAATGGAGACAGAACACTGAAGCTTTCTTT.

The chain combines TRBV6-6 with TRBJ1-1, with TRBD1 matching 10 bases. The CDR3 length is 15 residues. CDR1 and CDR2 from the germline V gene are MNHNY and SVGAGI (reference sequence). With 6 bases clipped from V and 4 bases from J, the junction kept 8 bases outside the gene matches. CDR3 residues: CASRVPRDRGTEAFF. The CDR3 bases are TGTGCCAGCAGAGTCCCCCGGGACAGGGGCACTGAAGCTTTCTTT.

This chain connects TRBV27 to TRBJ2-5, with 8 bases aligning to TRBD2. The CDR3 extends over 17 amino acids. J gave up 1 base and V 1 base, and 8 bases lay outside the gene matches. The germline V gene has CDR1 MNHEY and CDR2 SMNVEV (reference sequence). As DNA, the CDR3 is TGTGCCAGCAGTTTATTCCCGGGGGGGCCGGGCCAAGAGACCCAGTACTTC. Residues: CASSLFPGGPGQETQYF.